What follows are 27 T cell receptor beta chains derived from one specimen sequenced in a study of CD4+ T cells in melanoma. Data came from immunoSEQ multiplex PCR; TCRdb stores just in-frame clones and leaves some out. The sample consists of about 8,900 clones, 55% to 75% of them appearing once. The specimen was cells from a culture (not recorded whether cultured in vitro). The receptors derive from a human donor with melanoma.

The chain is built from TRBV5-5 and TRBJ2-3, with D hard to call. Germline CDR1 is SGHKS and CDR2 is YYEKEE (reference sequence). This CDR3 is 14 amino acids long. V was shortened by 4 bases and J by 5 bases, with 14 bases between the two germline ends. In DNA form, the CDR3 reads TGTGCCAGCAGCACCCGGCCCGCCATAGATACGCAGTATTTT. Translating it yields CASSTRPAIDTQYF.

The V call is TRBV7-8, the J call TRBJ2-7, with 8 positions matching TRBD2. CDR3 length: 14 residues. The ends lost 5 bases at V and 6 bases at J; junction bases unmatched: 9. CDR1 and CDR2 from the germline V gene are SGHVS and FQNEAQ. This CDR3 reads CASSAGGAPSEQYF. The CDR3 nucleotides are TGTGCCAGCAGCGCCGGGGGGGCCCCCAGCGAGCAGTACTTC.

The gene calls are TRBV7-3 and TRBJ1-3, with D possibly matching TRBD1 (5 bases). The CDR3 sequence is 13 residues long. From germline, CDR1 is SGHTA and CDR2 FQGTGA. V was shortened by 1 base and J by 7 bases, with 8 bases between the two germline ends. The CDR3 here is CASSLNRGNTIYF. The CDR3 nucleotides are TGTGCCAGCAGCTTAAACCGGGGGAACACCATATATTTT.

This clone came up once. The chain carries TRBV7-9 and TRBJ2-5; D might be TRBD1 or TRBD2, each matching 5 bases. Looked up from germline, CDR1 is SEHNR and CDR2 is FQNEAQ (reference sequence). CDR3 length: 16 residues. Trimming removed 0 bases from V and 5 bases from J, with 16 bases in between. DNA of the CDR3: TGTGCCAGCAGCTTAGCCCCCCTTCGGGACGTGGAGACCCAGTACTTC. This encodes CASSLAPLRDVETQYF.

CDR3 nucleotide sequence: TGTGCCAGCAGCCGAGGAGGGGGCTCCTACGAGCAGTACTTC. Its protein product is CASSRGGGSYEQYF. This chain connects TRBV9 to TRBJ2-7; either TRBD1 or TRBD2 may fit D (6 bases each). This CDR3 spans 14 amino acids. V lost 4 bases and J 0 bases, leaving 11 bases between the germline ends. Germline values: CDR1 SGDLS, CDR2 YYNGEE.

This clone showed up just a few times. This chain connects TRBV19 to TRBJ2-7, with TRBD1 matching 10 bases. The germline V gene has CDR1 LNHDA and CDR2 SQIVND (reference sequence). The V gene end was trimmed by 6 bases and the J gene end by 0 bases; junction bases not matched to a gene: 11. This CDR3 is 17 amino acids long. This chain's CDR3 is CASSRDRGSWGSYEQYF. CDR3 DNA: TGTGCCAGTAGCAGGGACAGGGGTTCCTGGGGCTCCTACGAGCAGTACTTC.

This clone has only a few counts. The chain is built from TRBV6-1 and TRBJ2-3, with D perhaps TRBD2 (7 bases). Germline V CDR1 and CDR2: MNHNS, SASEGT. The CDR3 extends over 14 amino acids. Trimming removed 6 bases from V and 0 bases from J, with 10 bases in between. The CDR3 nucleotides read TGTGCCAGCAGGGCGGGGGCCAGCACAGATACGCAGTATTTT. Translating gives CASRAGASTDTQYF.

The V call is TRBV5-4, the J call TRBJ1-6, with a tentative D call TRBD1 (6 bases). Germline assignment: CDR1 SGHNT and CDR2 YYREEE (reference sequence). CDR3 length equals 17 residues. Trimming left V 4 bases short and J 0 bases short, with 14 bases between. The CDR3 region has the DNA TGTGCCAGCAGCCCGGGGGGGGCGGCCTCCTATAATTCACCCCTCCACTTT. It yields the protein CASSPGGAASYNSPLHF.

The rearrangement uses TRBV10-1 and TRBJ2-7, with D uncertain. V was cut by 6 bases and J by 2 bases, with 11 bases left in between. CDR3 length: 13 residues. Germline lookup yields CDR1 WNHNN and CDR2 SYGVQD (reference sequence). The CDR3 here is CASREQEAYEQYF. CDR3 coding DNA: TGCGCCAGCAGGGAGCAAGAAGCCTACGAGCAGTACTTC.

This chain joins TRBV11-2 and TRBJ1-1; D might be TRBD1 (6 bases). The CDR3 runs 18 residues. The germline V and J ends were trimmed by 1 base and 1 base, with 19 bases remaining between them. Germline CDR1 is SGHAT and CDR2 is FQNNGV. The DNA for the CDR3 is TGTGCCAGCAGCTTAGTTCTGGGTAAGGGGGTATCGAACACTGAAGCTTTCTTT. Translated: CASSLVLGKGVSNTEAFF.

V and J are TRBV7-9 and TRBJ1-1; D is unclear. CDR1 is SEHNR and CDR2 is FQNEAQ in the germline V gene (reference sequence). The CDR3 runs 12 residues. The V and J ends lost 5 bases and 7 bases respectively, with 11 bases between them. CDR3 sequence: CASSREGFEAFF. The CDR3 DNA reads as TGTGCCAGCAGCCGGGAAGGATTTGAAGCTTTCTTT.

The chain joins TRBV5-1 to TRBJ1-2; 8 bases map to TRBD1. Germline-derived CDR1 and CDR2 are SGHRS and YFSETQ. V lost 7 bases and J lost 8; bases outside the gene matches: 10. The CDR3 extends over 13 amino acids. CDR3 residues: CASRDRGASGYTF. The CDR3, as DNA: TGCGCCAGCCGAGACAGGGGTGCTTCGGGCTACACCTTC.

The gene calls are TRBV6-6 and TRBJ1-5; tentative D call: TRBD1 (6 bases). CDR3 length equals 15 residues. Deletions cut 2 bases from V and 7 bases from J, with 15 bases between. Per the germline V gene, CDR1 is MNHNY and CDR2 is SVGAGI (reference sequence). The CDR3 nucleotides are TGTGCCAGCAGTTACGAGGCGGGGGCCGGACAGCCCCAGCATTTT. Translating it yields CASSYEAGAGQPQHF.

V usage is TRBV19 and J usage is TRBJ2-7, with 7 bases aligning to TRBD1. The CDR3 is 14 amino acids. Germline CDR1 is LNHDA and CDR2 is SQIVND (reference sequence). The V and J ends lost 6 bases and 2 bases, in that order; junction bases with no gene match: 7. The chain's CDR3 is CASRLTGQTYEQYF. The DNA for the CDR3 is TGTGCCAGTAGGTTGACAGGGCAGACCTACGAGCAGTACTTC.

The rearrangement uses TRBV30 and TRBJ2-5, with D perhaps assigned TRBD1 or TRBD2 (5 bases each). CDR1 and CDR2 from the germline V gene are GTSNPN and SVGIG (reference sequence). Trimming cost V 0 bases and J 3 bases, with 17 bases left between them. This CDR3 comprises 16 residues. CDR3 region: CAWSVKSWGNEETQYF. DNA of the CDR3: TGTGCCTGGAGTGTAAAGAGTTGGGGGAACGAAGAGACCCAGTACTTC. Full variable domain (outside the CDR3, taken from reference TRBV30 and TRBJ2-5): SQTIHQWPATLVQPVGSPLSLECTVEGTSNPNLYWYRQAAGRGLQLLFYSVGIGQISSEVPQNLSASRPQDRQFILSSKKLLLSDSGFYLCAWSVKSWGNEETQYFGPGTRLLVL.

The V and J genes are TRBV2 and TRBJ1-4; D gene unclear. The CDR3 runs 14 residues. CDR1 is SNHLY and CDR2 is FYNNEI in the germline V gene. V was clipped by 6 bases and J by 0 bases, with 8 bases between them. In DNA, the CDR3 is TGTGCCAGCAGATTACTCGCAACTAATGAAAAACTGTTTTTT. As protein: CASRLLATNEKLFF.

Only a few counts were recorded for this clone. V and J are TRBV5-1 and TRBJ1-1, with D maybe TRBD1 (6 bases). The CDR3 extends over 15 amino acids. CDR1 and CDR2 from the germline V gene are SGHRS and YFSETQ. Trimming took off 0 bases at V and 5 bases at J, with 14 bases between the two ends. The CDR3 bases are TGCGCCAGCAGCTTGGCCCCAGGGGCGCGGACTGAAGCTTTCTTT. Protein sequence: CASSLAPGARTEAFF.

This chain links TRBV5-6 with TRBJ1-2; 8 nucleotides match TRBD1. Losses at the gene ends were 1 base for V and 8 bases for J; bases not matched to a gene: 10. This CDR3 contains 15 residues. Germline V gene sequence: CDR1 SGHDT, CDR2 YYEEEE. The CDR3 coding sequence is TGTGCCAGCAGCTTGACCGGGACAGGCCTAAAGGGCTACACCTTC. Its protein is CASSLTGTGLKGYTF.

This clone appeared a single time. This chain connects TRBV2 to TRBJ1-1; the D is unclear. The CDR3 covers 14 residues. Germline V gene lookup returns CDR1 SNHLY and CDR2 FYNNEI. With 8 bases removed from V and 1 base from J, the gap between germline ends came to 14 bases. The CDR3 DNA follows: TGTGCCAGCGGCCGGATTAATCAGAACACTGAAGCTTTCTTT. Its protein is CASGRINQNTEAFF.

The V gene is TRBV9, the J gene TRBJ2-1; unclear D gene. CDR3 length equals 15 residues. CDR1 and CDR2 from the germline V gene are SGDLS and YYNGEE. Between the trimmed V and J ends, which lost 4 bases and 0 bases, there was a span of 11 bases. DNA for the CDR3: TGTGCCAGCAGCCTTTCGCCAGGCTCCTACAATGAGCAGTTCTTC. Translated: CASSLSPGSYNEQFF.

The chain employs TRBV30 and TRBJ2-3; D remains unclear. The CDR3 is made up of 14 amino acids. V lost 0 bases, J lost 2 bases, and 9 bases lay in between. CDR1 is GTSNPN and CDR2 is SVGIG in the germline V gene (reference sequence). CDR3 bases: TGTGCCTGGAGTGTGGCAAGGAACACAGATACGCAGTATTTT. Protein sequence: CAWSVARNTDTQYF.

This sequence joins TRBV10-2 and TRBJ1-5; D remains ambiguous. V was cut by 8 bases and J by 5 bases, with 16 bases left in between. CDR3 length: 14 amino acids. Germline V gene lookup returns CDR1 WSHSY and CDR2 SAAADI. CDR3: CASSDQFLDQPQHF. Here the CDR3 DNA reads TGCGCCAGCTCCGACCAGTTTCTGGATCAGCCCCAGCATTTT.

The CDR3 DNA reads as TGTGCCAGCAGCGTTACCCGGGGTCGGAATTTTCGAGCTTTCTTT. Amino acids: CASSVTRGRNFRAFF. The chain has TRBV5-6 and TRBJ1-1; D gene unclear. From germline, CDR1 is SGHDT and CDR2 YYEEEE. This CDR3 has 15 amino acids. The V gene lost 4 bases and the J gene lost 10 bases, with 23 bases spanning the gap. Based on the CDR3 plus reference TRBV5-6 and TRBJ1-1, the full variable domain is DAGVTQSPTHLIKTRGQQVTLRCSPKSGHDTVSWYQQALGQGPQFIFQYYEEEERQRGNFPDRFSGHQFPNYSSELNVNALLLGDSALYLCASSVTRGRNFRAFFGQGTRLTVV.

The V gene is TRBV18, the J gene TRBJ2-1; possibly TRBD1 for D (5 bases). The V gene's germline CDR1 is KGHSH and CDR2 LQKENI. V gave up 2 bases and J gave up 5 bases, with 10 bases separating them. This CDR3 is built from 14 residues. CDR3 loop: CASSPGIRDNEQFF. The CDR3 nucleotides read TGTGCCAGCTCACCAGGGATCAGGGACAATGAGCAGTTCTTC.

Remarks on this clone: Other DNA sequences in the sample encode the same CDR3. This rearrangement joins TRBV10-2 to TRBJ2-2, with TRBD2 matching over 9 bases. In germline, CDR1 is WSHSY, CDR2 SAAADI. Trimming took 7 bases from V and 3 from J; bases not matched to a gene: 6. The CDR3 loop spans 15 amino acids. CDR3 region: CASTRGGPDTGELFF. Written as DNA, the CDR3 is TGCGCCAGCACGCGGGGGGGCCCCGACACCGGGGAGCTGTTTTTT.

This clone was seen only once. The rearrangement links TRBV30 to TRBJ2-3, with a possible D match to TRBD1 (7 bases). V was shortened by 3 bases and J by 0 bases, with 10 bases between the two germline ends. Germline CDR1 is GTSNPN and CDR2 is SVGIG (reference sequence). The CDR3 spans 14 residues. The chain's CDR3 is CAWRQGTSTDTQYF. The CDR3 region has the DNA TGTGCCTGGAGACAGGGGACTAGCACAGATACGCAGTATTTT.

Here the CDR3 reads CASSLSYGNIQYF. CDR3 sequence (DNA): TGTGCCAGCAGCCTCTCCTACGGGAACATTCAGTACTTC. The chain carries TRBV7-3 and TRBJ2-4; D remains ambiguous. V lost 5 bases and J 7 bases, leaving 12 bases between the germline ends. This CDR3 spans 13 amino acids. Germline V CDR1 and CDR2: SGHTA, FQGTGA. The variable domain in full, completed from reference TRBV7-3 and TRBJ2-4, reads GAGVSQTPSNKVTEKGKYVELRCDPISGHTALYWYRQSLGQGPEFLIYFQGTGAADDSGLPNDRFFAVRPEGSVSTLKIQRTERGDSAVYLCASSLSYGNIQYFGAGTRLSVL.